This T cell receptor (beta chain) was profiled in a study of technical replicates of blood from four donors. The table came from immunoSEQ multiplex PCR; TCRdb's copy has only in-frame clones and leaves some out. The sample lists about 80,000 clones, 70% to 90% occurring once. Unmatched junction bases numbered 2, after V lost 6 bases and J lost 2 bases. The CDR3 sequence is 13 residues long. The germline V gene has CDR1 SGHTA and CDR2 FQGNSA. Sample: PBMCs. The V gene is TRBV7-2, the J gene TRBJ2-7; 9 nucleotides match TRBD1. The source is a human donor in good health. Some clones in this sample may be carry-over from other donors' samples. CDR3 coding DNA: TGTGCCAGCAGGACAGGGGGAACCTACGAGCAGTACTTC. Its translation: CASRTGGTYEQYF.